The 13 T cell receptor beta chains below were found in one sample sequenced in a study of shared clonotypes between healthy human individuals. Profiled with immunoSEQ multiplex PCR; TCRdb holds only in-frame clones, not every one. The table shows approximately 1,500,000 clones, with approximately 98% occurring only once. What was sequenced was naive CD4+ T cells sorted from blood. Subset defined: CD45RA+ positively selected. All receptors come from a man younger than 40 in good health.

This sequence joins TRBV5-4 and TRBJ2-3; D call uncertain. Germline CDR1 and CDR2: SGHNT and YYREEE (reference sequence). The CDR3 extends over 13 amino acids. The V gene lost 5 bases and the J gene lost 0 bases, with 7 bases spanning the gap. The CDR3 coding sequence is TGTGCCAGCAGTTGGGTTAGCACAGATACGCAGTATTTT. This codes for CASSWVSTDTQYF.

The rearrangement links TRBV7-8 to TRBJ2-2; D ambiguous. This CDR3 region has 15 residues. V was clipped by 7 bases and J by 0 bases, with 12 bases between them. Germline V gene sequence: CDR1 SGHVS, CDR2 FQNEAQ. The CDR3 sequence is CASILDRANTGELFF. In DNA, the CDR3 is TGTGCCAGCATCCTAGATCGTGCGAACACCGGGGAGCTGTTTTTT.

The gene calls are TRBV4-1 and TRBJ2-1, with D unresolved. Germline assignment: CDR1 MGHRA and CDR2 YSYEKL. The CDR3 is 16 residues long. V was shortened by 0 bases and J by 0 bases, with 9 bases between the two germline ends. CDR3 amino acids: CASSQEGLSSYNEQFF. The CDR3 region has the DNA TGCGCCAGCAGCCAAGAGGGCCTAAGCTCCTACAATGAGCAGTTCTTC.

The chain recombines TRBV6-5 with TRBJ2-7; TRBD2 matches 10 bases. The J segment lost 5 bases and the V segment lost 5 bases, leaving 6 bases of the junction unmatched. This CDR3 is built from 14 residues. Germline CDR1 is MNHEY and CDR2 is SVGAGI. CDR3 sequence: CASSHLAGVDEQYF. The CDR3 coding sequence is TGTGCCAGCAGTCACCTAGCGGGAGTAGACGAGCAGTACTTC.

This chain connects TRBV11-2 to TRBJ2-1, with a tentative D call TRBD2 (6 bases). V lost 3 bases and J lost 7, with 10 bases in between. There are 13 residues in the CDR3. The germline CDR1 and CDR2 sequences are SGHAT and FQNNGV. CDR3 in DNA: TGTGCCAGCAGCTTGGGGGGAGTGAATGAGCAGTTCTTC. This codes for CASSLGGVNEQFF.

The chain combines TRBV10-3 with TRBJ2-1, with unresolved D. In germline, CDR1 is ENHRY, CDR2 SYGVKD. The CDR3 loop spans 11 amino acids. The germline V and J ends were trimmed by 5 bases and 7 bases, with 6 bases remaining between them. This CDR3 reads CAISFLNEQFF. The CDR3 DNA sequence: TGTGCCATCAGTTTCCTGAATGAGCAGTTCTTC.

The CDR3: CASSYTRESEAFF. CDR3 in DNA: TGCGCCAGCAGTTACACTCGTGAGTCTGAAGCTTTCTTT. V gene TRBV4-1 combines with J gene TRBJ1-1, with no clear D. Trimming took off 6 bases at V and 6 bases at J, with 14 bases between the two ends. Germline V gene data show CDR1 as MGHRA and CDR2 as YSYEKL. The CDR3 spans 13 residues.

This chain links TRBV6-1 with TRBJ1-5; the match to TRBD1 covers 7 bases. V lost 7 bases to trimming and J lost 6 bases; unmatched junction nucleotides: 9. This CDR3 is 14 amino acids long. Germline V gene data show CDR1 as MNHNS and CDR2 as SASEGT. The CDR3 nucleotides read TGTGCCAGCAATTCGGGGACAGCGGGTCAGCCCCAGCATTTT. Its translation: CASNSGTAGQPQHF.

The J gene is TRBJ2-1, the V gene TRBV5-6; either TRBD1 or TRBD2 may fit D (5 bases each). The CDR3 covers 14 residues. The ends were cut back, 6 bases at V and 7 bases at J, with 17 bases in the middle. Germline CDR1 and CDR2: SGHDT and YYEEEE. The CDR3 DNA sequence: TGTGCCAGCACCAGGGAGATTGGGCGGAATGAGCAGTTCTTC. This encodes CASTREIGRNEQFF.

V usage is TRBV7-9 and J usage is TRBJ2-7, with 8 bases fitting TRBD1. CDR1 is SEHNR and CDR2 is FQNEAQ in the germline V gene (reference sequence). The CDR3 has 14 amino acids. J was trimmed by 3 bases and V by 5 bases; bases with no gene match: 6. CDR3 protein: CASSPGGLFYEQYF. The CDR3 region has the DNA TGTGCCAGCAGCCCAGGGGGCTTGTTCTACGAGCAGTACTTC.

This sequence joins TRBV7-9 and TRBJ2-5; D might be TRBD1 or TRBD2, each matching 5 bases. CDR3 size: 17 residues. Trimming pared 5 bases from V and 5 bases from J, leaving 24 bases between. Germline CDR1 is SEHNR and CDR2 is FQNEAQ (reference sequence). Here the CDR3 reads CASSVGTAGFSLETQYF. CDR3 DNA sequence: TGTGCCAGCAGCGTCGGGACGGCGGGTTTTTCATTGGAGACCCAGTACTTC.

This CDR3 is CASSSSGGSYNEQFF. The CDR3 bases are TGTGCCAGCAGTTCCAGCGGCGGCTCCTACAATGAGCAGTTCTTC. V gene TRBV28 combines with J gene TRBJ2-1, with a tentative D call TRBD2 (5 bases). The CDR3 is made up of 15 amino acids. V was clipped by 4 bases and J by 0 bases, with 10 bases between them. The germline V gene encodes CDR1 MDHEN and CDR2 SYDVKM.

The CDR3: CSARQGNQPQHF. The CDR3 DNA is TGCAGCGCCCGGCAGGGAAATCAGCCCCAGCATTTT. The rearrangement links TRBV29-1 to TRBJ1-5, with D possibly matching TRBD1 (5 bases). Germline CDR1 SQVTM, CDR2 ANQGSEA. Between the trimmed V and J ends, which lost 7 bases and 4 bases, there was a span of 11 bases. The CDR3 spans 12 residues.